The clone carrying this TCR beta chain was seen at least ten times. Antigen: not known. The CDR3 runs to 16 residues. Trimming pared 4 bases from V and 3 bases from J, leaving 17 bases between. Germline loops: CDR1 MNHEY, CDR2 SVGAGI. TCRdb re-derived calls from the 5' RACE reads in MiXCR, one entry per CDR3 protein. Altogether some 220,000 distinct CDR3 sequences are present, roughly a tenth being singletons, with the ten largest covering less than 3%. This sample was included in a study of CD8 T cells in ankylosing spondylitis. Study-level findings and limits: A TCR beta motif of eight highly homologous variants appeared characteristic of ankylosing spondylitis blood.

The receptor comes from a male donor with ankylosing spondylitis or in good health (not recorded which). Source material: blood, either unsorted or a sorted T cell fraction (not recorded which). The chain carries TRBV6-5 and TRBJ2-3, with a possible D match to TRBD2 (5 bases). The CDR3 DNA is TGTGCCAGCAGTTTTTTACGAGGGAGAGTTACAGATACGCAGTATTTT. Amino acid sequence: CASSFLRGRVTDTQYF.